Reported below is one T cell receptor beta chain. The sample comes from a study of blood T cell repertoires in COVID-19. On the study more broadly: Italy, Spain and the United States were the sources of the convalescent and acute COVID-19 samples. T cells, B-cell-depleted T cells, or PBMCs supplied cDNA or gDNA.

The CDR3 spans 16 residues. The germline V gene has CDR1 SGHRS and CDR2 YFSETQ. The V end was cut by 4 bases, the J end by 4 bases, with 21 bases between. The repertoire was sequenced with immunoSEQ multiplex PCR; TCRdb's copy has only in-frame clones and lacks some. The sample carries roughly 330,000 clones, around 88% recorded once. Sequencing was carried out using peripheral blood. J is TRBJ2-7 and V is TRBV5-1; D uncertain. The clonotype originates from a woman aged 50 to 60 with acute or convalescent COVID-19. CDR3 in amino acids: CASSLPSGTERYEQYF. In DNA form, the CDR3 reads TGCGCCAGCAGCCTCCCCTCTGGTACGGAGAGATACGAGCAGTACTTC.